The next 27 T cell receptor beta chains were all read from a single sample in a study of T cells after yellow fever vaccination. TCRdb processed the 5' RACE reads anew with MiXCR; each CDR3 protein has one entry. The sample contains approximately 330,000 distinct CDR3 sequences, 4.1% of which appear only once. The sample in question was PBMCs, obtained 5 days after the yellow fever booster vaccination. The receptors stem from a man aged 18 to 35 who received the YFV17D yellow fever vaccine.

Written as DNA, the CDR3 is TGTGCCAGCAGTCCAAGGGGGCGCTTGACCGGGGAGCTGTTTTTT. Its protein is CASSPRGRLTGELFF. This chain uses TRBV6-5 with TRBJ2-2; 7 bases align to TRBD1. The CDR3 sequence is 15 residues long. V trimming: 5 bases; J trimming: 5 bases; junction bases outside the gene matches: 8. Germline loops: CDR1 MNHEY, CDR2 SVGAGI.

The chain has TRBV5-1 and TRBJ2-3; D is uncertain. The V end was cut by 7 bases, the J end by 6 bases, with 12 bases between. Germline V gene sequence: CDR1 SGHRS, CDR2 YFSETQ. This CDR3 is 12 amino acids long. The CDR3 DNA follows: TGCGCCAGCCGCCAAGGGATTGATACGCAGTATTTT. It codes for CASRQGIDTQYF.

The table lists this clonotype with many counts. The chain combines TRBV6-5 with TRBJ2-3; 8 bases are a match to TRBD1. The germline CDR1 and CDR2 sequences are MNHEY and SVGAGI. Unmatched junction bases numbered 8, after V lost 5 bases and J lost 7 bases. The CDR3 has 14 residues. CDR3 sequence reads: CASSPGQVGYTQYF. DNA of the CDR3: TGTGCCAGCAGTCCGGGACAGGTTGGATATACGCAGTATTTT.

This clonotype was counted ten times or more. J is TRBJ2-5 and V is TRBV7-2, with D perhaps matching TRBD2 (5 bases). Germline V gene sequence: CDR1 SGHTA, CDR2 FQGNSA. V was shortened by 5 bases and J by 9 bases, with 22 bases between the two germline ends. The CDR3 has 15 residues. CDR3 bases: TGTGCCAGCAGCCGTCCCGAAGGACTGCCCCGGGCCCAGTACTTC. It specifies CASSRPEGLPRAQYF.

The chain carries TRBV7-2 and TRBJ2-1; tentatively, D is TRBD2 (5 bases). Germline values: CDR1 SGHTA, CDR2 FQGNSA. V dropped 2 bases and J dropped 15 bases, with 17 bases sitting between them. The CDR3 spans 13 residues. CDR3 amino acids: CASSLPTLTSPFF. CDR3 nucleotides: TGTGCCAGCAGCTTACCTACCCTAACTAGTCCGTTCTTC.

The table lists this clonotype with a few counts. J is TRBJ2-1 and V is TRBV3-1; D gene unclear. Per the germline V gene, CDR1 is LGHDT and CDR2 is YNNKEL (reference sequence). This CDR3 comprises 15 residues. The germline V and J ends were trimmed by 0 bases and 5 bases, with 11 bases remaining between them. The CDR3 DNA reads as TGTGCCAGCAGCCAAGATGTAGGGCCGAACAATGAGCAGTTCTTC. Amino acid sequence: CASSQDVGPNNEQFF.

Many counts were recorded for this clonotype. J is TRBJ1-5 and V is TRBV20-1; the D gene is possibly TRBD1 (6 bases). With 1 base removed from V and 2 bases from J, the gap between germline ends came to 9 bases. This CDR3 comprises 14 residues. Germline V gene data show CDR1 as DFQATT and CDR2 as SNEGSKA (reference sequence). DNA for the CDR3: TGCAGTGCTAGAGTACAGGGTGGCAATCAGCCCCAGCATTTT. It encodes CSARVQGGNQPQHF.

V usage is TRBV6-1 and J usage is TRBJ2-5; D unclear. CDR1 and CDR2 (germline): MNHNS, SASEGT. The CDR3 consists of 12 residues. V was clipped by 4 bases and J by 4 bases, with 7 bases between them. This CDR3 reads CASSVQVETQYF. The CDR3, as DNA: TGTGCCAGCAGTGTCCAGGTAGAGACCCAGTACTTC.

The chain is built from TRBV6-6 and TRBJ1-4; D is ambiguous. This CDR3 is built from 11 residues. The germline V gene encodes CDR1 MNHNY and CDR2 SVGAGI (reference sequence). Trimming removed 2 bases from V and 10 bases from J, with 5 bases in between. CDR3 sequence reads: CASSYTSKLFF. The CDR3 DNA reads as TGTGCCAGCAGTTACACTTCAAAACTGTTTTTT.

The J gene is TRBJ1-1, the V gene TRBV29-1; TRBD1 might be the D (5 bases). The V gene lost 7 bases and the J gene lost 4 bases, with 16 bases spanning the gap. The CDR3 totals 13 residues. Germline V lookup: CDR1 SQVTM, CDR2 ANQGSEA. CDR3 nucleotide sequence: TGCAGCGCAAGGGGATTCGAGGGCACTGAAGCTTTCTTT. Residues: CSARGFEGTEAFF.

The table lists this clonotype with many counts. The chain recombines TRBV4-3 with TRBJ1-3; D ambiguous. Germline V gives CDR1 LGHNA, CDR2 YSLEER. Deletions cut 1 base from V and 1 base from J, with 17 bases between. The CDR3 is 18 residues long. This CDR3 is CASSQAPANSLSGNTIYF. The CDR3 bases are TGCGCCAGCAGCCAAGCCCCGGCGAACAGTCTGTCTGGAAACACCATATATTTT.

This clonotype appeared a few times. The CDR3 DNA reads as TGTGCCAGCAGTGCTGCCAGCAATCAGCCCCAGCATTTT. Translated, it gives CASSAASNQPQHF. The chain employs TRBV6-1 and TRBJ1-5, with unresolved D. V shed 4 bases and J shed 1 base, with 5 bases lying between them. Germline CDR1 reads MNHNS; CDR2 reads SASEGT. The CDR3 sequence is 13 residues long.

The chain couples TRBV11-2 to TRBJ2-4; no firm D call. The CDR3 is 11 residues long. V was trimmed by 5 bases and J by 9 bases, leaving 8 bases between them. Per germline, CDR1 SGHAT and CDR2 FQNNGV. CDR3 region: CASSIAFIQYF. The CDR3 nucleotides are TGTGCCAGCAGCATAGCATTCATTCAGTACTTC.

This chain's CDR3 is CASSLDLRENQPQHF. The CDR3 DNA reads TGTGCCAGCAGCTTAGACCTCAGGGAAAATCAGCCCCAGCATTTT. V and J are TRBV5-4 and TRBJ1-5; D possibly corresponds to TRBD1 (5 bases). V was clipped by 2 bases and J by 4 bases, with 13 bases between them. Germline V gene sequence: CDR1 SGHNT, CDR2 YYREEE (reference sequence). The length of the CDR3 is 15 residues. Supplemented by reference TRBV5-4 and TRBJ1-5, the full variable domain reads ETGVTQSPTHLIKTRGQQVTLRCSSQSGHNTVSWYQQALGQGPQFIFQYYREEENGRGNFPPRFSGLQFPNYSSELNVNALELDDSALYLCASSLDLRENQPQHFGDGTRLSIL.

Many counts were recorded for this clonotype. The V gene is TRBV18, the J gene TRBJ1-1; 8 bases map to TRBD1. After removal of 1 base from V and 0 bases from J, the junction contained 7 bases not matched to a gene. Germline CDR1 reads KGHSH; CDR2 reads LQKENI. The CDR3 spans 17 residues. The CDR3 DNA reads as TGTGCCAGCTCACCACAGACAGGGGCCAACATGAACACTGAAGCTTTCTTT. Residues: CASSPQTGANMNTEAFF.

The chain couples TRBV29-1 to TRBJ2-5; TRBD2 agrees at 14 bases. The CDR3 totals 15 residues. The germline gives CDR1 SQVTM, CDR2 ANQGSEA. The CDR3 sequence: CSVGLAGVIQETQYF. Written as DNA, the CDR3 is TGCAGTGTGGGACTAGCGGGGGTGATCCAAGAGACCCAGTACTTC. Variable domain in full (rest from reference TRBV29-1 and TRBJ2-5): SAVISQKPSRDICQRGTSLTIQCQVDSQVTMMFWYRQQPGQSLTLIATANQGSEATYESGFVIDKFPISRPNLTFSTLTVSNMSPEDSSIYLCSVGLAGVIQETQYFGPGTRLLVL.

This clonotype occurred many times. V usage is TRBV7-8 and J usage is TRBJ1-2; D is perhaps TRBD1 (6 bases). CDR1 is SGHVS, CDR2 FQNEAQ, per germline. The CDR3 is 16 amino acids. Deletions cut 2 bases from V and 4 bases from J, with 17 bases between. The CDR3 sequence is CASSLTWTDEPYGYTF. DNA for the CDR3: TGTGCCAGCAGCTTAACCTGGACAGACGAGCCCTATGGCTACACCTTC.

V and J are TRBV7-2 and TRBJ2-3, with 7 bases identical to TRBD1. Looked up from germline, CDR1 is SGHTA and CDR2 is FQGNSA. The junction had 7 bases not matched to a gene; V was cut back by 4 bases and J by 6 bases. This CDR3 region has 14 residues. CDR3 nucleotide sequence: TGTGCCAGCAGCTCCCGACAGGGTAGCGATACGCAGTATTTT. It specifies CASSSRQGSDTQYF.

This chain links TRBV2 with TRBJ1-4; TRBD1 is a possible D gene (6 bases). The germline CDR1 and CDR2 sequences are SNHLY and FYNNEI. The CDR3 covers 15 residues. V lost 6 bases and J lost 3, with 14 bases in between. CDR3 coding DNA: TGTGCCAGCAGCCAGGGGTGGTCAGCTAATGAAAAACTGTTTTTT. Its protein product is CASSQGWSANEKLFF.

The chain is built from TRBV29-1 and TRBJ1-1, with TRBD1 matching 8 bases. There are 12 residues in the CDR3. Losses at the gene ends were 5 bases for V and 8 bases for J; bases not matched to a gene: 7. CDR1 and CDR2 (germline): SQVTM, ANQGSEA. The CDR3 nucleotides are TGCAGCGTTCACGACAGGGGATACGAAGCTTTCTTT. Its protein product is CSVHDRGYEAFF. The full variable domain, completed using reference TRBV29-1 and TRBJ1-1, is SAVISQKPSRDICQRGTSLTIQCQVDSQVTMMFWYRQQPGQSLTLIATANQGSEATYESGFVIDKFPISRPNLTFSTLTVSNMSPEDSSIYLCSVHDRGYEAFFGQGTRLTVV.

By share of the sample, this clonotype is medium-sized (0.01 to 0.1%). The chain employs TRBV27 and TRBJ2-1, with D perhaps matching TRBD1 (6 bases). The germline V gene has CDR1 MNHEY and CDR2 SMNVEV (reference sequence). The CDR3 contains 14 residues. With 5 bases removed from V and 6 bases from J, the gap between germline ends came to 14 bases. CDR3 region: CASSQGSRVNEQFF. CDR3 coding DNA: TGTGCCAGCAGTCAGGGGAGTAGAGTCAATGAGCAGTTCTTC.

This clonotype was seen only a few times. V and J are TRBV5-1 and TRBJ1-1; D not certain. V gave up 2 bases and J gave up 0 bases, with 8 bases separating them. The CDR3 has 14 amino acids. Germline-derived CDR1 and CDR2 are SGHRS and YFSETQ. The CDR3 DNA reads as TGCGCCAGCAGCTTAACACTCATGAACACTGAAGCTTTCTTT. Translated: CASSLTLMNTEAFF.

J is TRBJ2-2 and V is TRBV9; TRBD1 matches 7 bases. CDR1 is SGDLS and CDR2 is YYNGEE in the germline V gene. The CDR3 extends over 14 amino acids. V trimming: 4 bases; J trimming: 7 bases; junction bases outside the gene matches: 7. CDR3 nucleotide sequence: TGTGCCAGCAGCAAGACAGGGTTTATCGGGGAGCTGTTTTTT. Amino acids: CASSKTGFIGELFF.

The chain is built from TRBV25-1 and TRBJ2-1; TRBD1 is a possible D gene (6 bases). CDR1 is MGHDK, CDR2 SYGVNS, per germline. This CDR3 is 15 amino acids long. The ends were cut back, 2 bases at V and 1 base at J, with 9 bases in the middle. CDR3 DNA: TGTGCCAGCAGTGAAGGGGGCGGTTCCTACAATGAGCAGTTCTTC. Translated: CASSEGGGSYNEQFF.

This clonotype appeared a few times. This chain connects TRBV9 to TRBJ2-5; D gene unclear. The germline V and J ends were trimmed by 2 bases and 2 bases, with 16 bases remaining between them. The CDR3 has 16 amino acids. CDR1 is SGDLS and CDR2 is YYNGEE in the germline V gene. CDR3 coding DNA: TGTGCCAGCAGCGTCACCCCTCACAGCAATCAAGAGACCCAGTACTTC. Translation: CASSVTPHSNQETQYF.

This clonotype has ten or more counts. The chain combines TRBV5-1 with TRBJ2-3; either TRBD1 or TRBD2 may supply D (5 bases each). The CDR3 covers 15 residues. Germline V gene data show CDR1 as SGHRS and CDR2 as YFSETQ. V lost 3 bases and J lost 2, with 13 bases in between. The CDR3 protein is CASSWDVTTTDTQYF. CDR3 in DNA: TGCGCCAGCAGCTGGGACGTGACTACCACAGATACGCAGTATTTT.

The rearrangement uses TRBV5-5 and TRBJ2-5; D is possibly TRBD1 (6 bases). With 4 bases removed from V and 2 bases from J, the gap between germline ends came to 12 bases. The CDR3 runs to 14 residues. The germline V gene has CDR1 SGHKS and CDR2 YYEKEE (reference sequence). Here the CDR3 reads CASSGGQWQETQYF. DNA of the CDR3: TGTGCCAGCAGCGGCGGACAGTGGCAAGAGACCCAGTACTTC.